These T cell receptor beta chains were read from a single sample in a study of CD8 T cells in Susac syndrome. In TCRdb, the immunoSEQ multiplex PCR reads were re-called with MiXCR into one record per CDR3 protein. The sample has approximately 150,000 distinct CDR3 sequences; around 93% are singletons. The specimen sequenced was CD4+ T cells from PBMCs. The receptors here all came from a human donor in good health. CDR3s include the opening cysteine and the closing phenylalanine or tryptophan. The D gene is left open where the match is weak. Some rows mark clone size as missing; the rest say once, few, many or name a class of expanded clone.

clone size	J gene	V gene	D gene	CDR3 protein	CDR3 DNA
-	TRBJ2-7	TRBV6-5	-	CASSRFKGYEQYF	TGTGCCAGCAGCCGCTTTAAAGGCTACGAGCAGTACTTC
-	TRBJ1-2	TRBV29-1	-	CSVHQNGYTF	TGCAGCGTTCATCAGAATGGCTACACCTTC
-	TRBJ1-2	TRBV2	TRBD1	CASSANRGGYGYTF	TGTGCCAGCAGCGCAAACAGGGGAGGCTATGGCTACACCTTC
-	TRBJ2-1	TRBV7-7	TRBD1	CASSATGGGYNEQFF	TGTGCCAGCAGCGCGACAGGGGGGGGCTACAATGAGCAGTTCTTC
-	TRBJ1-2	TRBV19	-	CASTQDPVGGYTF	TGTGCCAGTACCCAGGACCCGGTCGGGGGCTACACCTTC
-	TRBJ1-2	TRBV2	-	CASRGGQRPIYGYTF	TGTGCCAGCAGGGGCGGACAGCGACCTATCTATGGCTACACCTTC
-	TRBJ2-7	TRBV7-9	-	CASSLAVIYEQYF	TGTGCCAGCAGCTTAGCGGTGATCTACGAGCAGTACTTC
-	TRBJ1-1	TRBV20-1	-	CSAGSRVINTEAFF	TGCAGTGCTGGGAGCAGGGTAATAAACACTGAAGCTTTCTTT
-	TRBJ2-2	TRBV4-2	-	CASSHQGGTGELFF	TGTGCCAGCAGCCACCAAGGGGGCACCGGGGAGCTGTTTTTT
-	TRBJ1-2	TRBV7-9	TRBD1	CASSLPGTAGYF	TGTGCCAGCAGCTTACCCGGGACAGCGGGCTACTTC
-	TRBJ2-3	TRBV29-1	TRBD1	CSVWDRAHEGDTQYF	TGCAGCGTTTGGGACAGGGCGCATGAAGGAGATACGCAGTATTTT
-	TRBJ1-1	TRBV20-1	-	CSARGWDTEAFF	TGCAGTGCTAGGGGTTGGGACACTGAAGCTTTCTTT
-	TRBJ2-5	TRBV29-1	-	CSVVAQDGETQYF	TGCAGCGTTGTGGCTCAGGACGGTGAGACCCAGTACTTC
-	TRBJ2-5	TRBV5-1	-	CASSLRGGEGTQYF	TGCGCCAGCAGCTTGAGGGGCGGAGAAGGGACCCAGTACTTC
-	TRBJ2-2	TRBV6-5	-	CASSYTTVTRGELFF	TGTGCCAGCAGTTACACCACAGTGACACGCGGGGAGCTGTTTTTT
-	TRBJ1-2	TRBV3-1	-	CASSQESSLYTF	TGTGCCAGCAGCCAAGAGTCTAGTTTATACACCTTC
-	TRBJ2-1	TRBV2	TRBD2	CASTLQTSGYNEQFF	TGTGCCAGCACCCTACAGACTAGCGGTTACAATGAGCAGTTCTTC
-	TRBJ2-7	TRBV6-1	-	CASSRGWDLGYEQYF	TGTGCCAGCAGCCGAGGGTGGGACCTGGGCTACGAGCAGTACTTC
-	TRBJ2-5	TRBV4-2	-	CASSPRGPLAAETQYF	TGTGCCAGCAGCCCCAGAGGTCCACTCGCGGCGGAGACCCAGTACTTC
once	TRBJ1-3	TRBV6-1	-	CASNPGHSGNTIYF	TGTGCCAGCAATCCAGGGCATTCTGGAAACACCATATATTTT
-	TRBJ1-3	TRBV20-1	-	CSAFSNSGNTIYF	TGCAGTGCCTTCAGCAACTCTGGAAACACCATATATTTT
-	TRBJ2-3	TRBV20-1	-	CSVTAASTDTQYF	TGCAGTGTCACCGCGGCTAGCACAGATACGCAGTATTTT